One and the same sample provided the 18 T cell receptor beta chains below, sequenced in a study of T cell responses to AZD1222 COVID-19 vaccine. TCRdb keeps only in-frame clones here, not all; method: immunoSEQ multiplex PCR. The table has some 170,000 clones, around nine tenths seen once. The sample consisted of peripheral blood, taken on day 0 of AZD1222 vaccination. These receptors all stem from an adult in good health.

Here the CDR3 reads CASSPMTEPYSYEQYF. CDR3 DNA: TGTGCCAGCAGCCCCATGACAGAGCCCTACTCCTACGAGCAGTACTTC. The chain is built from TRBV6-2 or TRBV6-3 and TRBJ2-7, with a weak D call TRBD1 (5 bases). The ends were cut back, 6 bases at V and 0 bases at J, with 18 bases in the middle. The germline V gene has CDR1 MNHEY and CDR2 SVGEGT. This CDR3 spans 16 amino acids.

The V call is TRBV19, the J call TRBJ1-1; no clear D. Trimming stripped 0 bases from V and 3 bases from J, with 5 bases between. Germline V lookup: CDR1 LNHDA, CDR2 SQIVND (reference sequence). CDR3 size: 13 residues. For the CDR3, the DNA is TGTGCCAGTAGTATAGAAGGGTACACTGAAGCTTTCTTT. It translates to CASSIEGYTEAFF.

The CDR3 here is CASSLGGSDRVEKLFF. The CDR3 DNA follows: TGCGCCAGCAGCTTGGGAGGGTCAGACAGAGTTGAAAAACTGTTTTTT. The chain employs TRBV5-1 and TRBJ1-4, with D tentatively TRBD1 (5 bases). Per germline, CDR1 SGHRS and CDR2 YFSETQ. The germline V and J ends were trimmed by 0 bases and 7 bases, with 16 bases remaining between them. This CDR3 contains 16 residues.

This chain uses TRBV5-4 with TRBJ2-7, with TRBD1 matching over 10 bases. With V trimmed by 3 bases and J by 0 bases, 6 bases remained unmatched. Per the germline V gene, CDR1 is SGHNT and CDR2 is YYREEE (reference sequence). This CDR3 contains 16 residues. The CDR3 here is CASSSAGTGDSYEQYF. CDR3 nucleotides: TGTGCCAGCAGCTCAGCCGGGACAGGGGACTCCTACGAGCAGTACTTC. Using reference TRBV5-4 and TRBJ2-7 for the parts outside the CDR3, the full variable domain is ETGVTQSPTHLIKTRGQQVTLRCSSQSGHNTVSWYQQALGQGPQFIFQYYREEENGRGNFPPRFSGLQFPNYSSELNVNALELDDSALYLCASSSAGTGDSYEQYFGPGTRLTVT.

The gene calls are TRBV6-6 and TRBJ1-5; D is possibly TRBD1 (6 bases). The V end was cut by 8 bases, the J end by 4 bases, with 12 bases between. This CDR3 has 13 amino acids. Germline V lookup: CDR1 MNHNY, CDR2 SVGAGI (reference sequence). As DNA, the CDR3 is TGTGCCAGCTCAGTACAGGGAAATCAGCCCCAGCATTTT. Translation gives CASSVQGNQPQHF.

J is TRBJ2-3 and V is TRBV30; tentatively, D is TRBD2 (6 bases). Germline V gives CDR1 GTSNPN, CDR2 SVGIG (reference sequence). The CDR3 totals 14 residues. Trimming left V 0 bases short and J 3 bases short, with 10 bases between. CDR3: CAWSVYGTTDTQYF. The CDR3, as DNA: TGTGCCTGGAGTGTATACGGGACTACAGATACGCAGTATTTT.

The chain is built from TRBV19 and TRBJ1-1; 8 bases fit TRBD1. V shed 5 bases, J shed 1 base, and the junction held 3 bases outside the gene matches. The CDR3 contains 14 residues. Germline CDR1 LNHDA, CDR2 SQIVND (reference sequence). The chain's CDR3 is CASSSGQGNTEAFF. The CDR3, as DNA: TGTGCCAGTAGTTCCGGACAGGGGAACACTGAAGCTTTCTTT.

The chain has TRBV27 and TRBJ1-5; D is undetermined. The CDR3 is made up of 13 amino acids. Trimming stripped 3 bases from V and 9 bases from J, with 12 bases between. CDR1 is MNHEY, CDR2 SMNVEV, per germline (reference sequence). For the CDR3, the DNA is TGTGCCAGCAGTTTGGTCGCTAAAAGGCCCCAGCATTTT. This sequence encodes CASSLVAKRPQHF.

The chain recombines TRBV6-5 with TRBJ2-1; D is possibly TRBD2 (7 bases). The germline CDR1 and CDR2 sequences are MNHEY and SVGAGI. This CDR3 region has 13 residues. With 6 bases removed from V and 10 bases from J, the gap between germline ends came to 16 bases. The CDR3, as DNA: TGTGCCAGCAGCTTGGGGGGGGCGTGGGAGCAGTTCTTC. It translates to CASSLGGAWEQFF.

The rearrangement uses TRBV19 and TRBJ2-7, with TRBD1 matching over 11 bases. V shed 5 bases and J 1 base; nucleotides not matched to a gene: 10. Germline V CDR1 and CDR2: LNHDA, SQIVND (reference sequence). The CDR3 runs 17 residues. The CDR3 coding sequence is TGTGCCAGTAGTCTTATGTTCGGGACAGGGGGGTCCTACGAGCAGTACTTC. Translation gives CASSLMFGTGGSYEQYF.

The rearrangement joins TRBV19 to TRBJ2-2, with 8 bases that match TRBD1. J lost 4 bases, V lost 6 bases, and 4 bases had no gene match. The CDR3 covers 14 residues. Germline CDR1 is LNHDA and CDR2 is SQIVND (reference sequence). The CDR3 region has the DNA TGTGCCAGTAGGCAGACAGGGGCCACCGGGGAGCTGTTTTTT. It yields the protein CASRQTGATGELFF.

V and J are TRBV5-1 and TRBJ1-5; no reliable D call. The V gene's germline CDR1 is SGHRS and CDR2 YFSETQ. CDR3 length equals 16 residues. V gave up 2 bases and J gave up 0 bases, with 12 bases separating them. Here the CDR3 reads CASSLVKGTSNQPQHF. The CDR3 coding sequence is TGCGCCAGCAGCTTAGTTAAGGGCACTAGCAATCAGCCCCAGCATTTT.

This clone was recorded a few times. The CDR3 sequence is CASSLTGEGQPQHF. CDR3 in DNA: TGTGCCAGCAGCTTGACAGGGGAGGGTCAGCCCCAGCATTTT. The V gene is TRBV6-6, the J gene TRBJ1-5; 8 bases fit TRBD1. This CDR3 contains 14 residues. Germline assignment: CDR1 MNHNY and CDR2 SVGAGI (reference sequence). The ends lost 6 bases at V and 6 bases at J; junction bases unmatched: 7.

V is TRBV7-2 and J is TRBJ2-1; D remains ambiguous. V was clipped by 2 bases and J by 4 bases, with 15 bases between them. The CDR3 spans 16 residues. Per the germline V gene, CDR1 is SGHTA and CDR2 is FQGNSA. The CDR3 sequence: CASSLFRISSYNEQFF. CDR3 nucleotides: TGTGCCAGCAGCTTATTTAGGATTAGCTCTTACAATGAGCAGTTCTTC.

The chain couples TRBV30 to TRBJ1-1, with D possibly matching TRBD1 (5 bases). V was clipped by 2 bases and J by 7 bases, with 8 bases between them. There are 11 residues in the CDR3. Germline CDR1 is GTSNPN and CDR2 is SVGIG (reference sequence). CDR3 region: CAWSRQGEAFF. The CDR3 nucleotides read TGTGCCTGGAGTCGGCAGGGTGAAGCTTTCTTT.

The rearrangement joins TRBV30 to TRBJ2-6, with D tentatively TRBD1 (5 bases). There are 15 residues in the CDR3. Germline V gives CDR1 GTSNPN, CDR2 SVGIG (reference sequence). Trimming cost V 3 bases and J 1 base, with 10 bases left between them. CDR3 in DNA: TGTGCCTGGAGATTCAAGGGGTCTGGGGCCAACGTCCTGACTTTC. This sequence encodes CAWRFKGSGANVLTF.

This chain uses TRBV7-2 with TRBJ2-1, with TRBD2 matching over 14 bases. V shed 1 base and J 8 bases; nucleotides not matched to a gene: 13. This CDR3 region has 19 residues. CDR1 SGHTA and CDR2 FQGNSA come from the germline V gene. The CDR3 sequence is CASSLGRIFRGLAGDEQFF. The CDR3 bases are TGTGCCAGCAGCTTAGGGAGGATTTTTCGGGGACTAGCGGGAGATGAGCAGTTCTTC.

In its sample, this clone was seen many times. V gene TRBV15 combines with J gene TRBJ2-7; 9 bases map to TRBD1. V shed 0 bases, J shed 2 bases, and the junction held 2 bases outside the gene matches. This CDR3 comprises 15 residues. Germline values: CDR1 LNHNV, CDR2 YYDKDF (reference sequence). CDR3 protein: CATSRERTGAYEQYF. The CDR3 bases are TGTGCCACCAGCAGAGAGAGGACAGGGGCCTACGAGCAGTACTTC.